This T cell receptor beta chain was documented in a study of neoadjuvant nivolumab and ipilimumab in lung cancer. Sequenced by immunoSEQ multiplex PCR; TCRdb stores in-frame clones only, minus some. The sample consists of approximately 19,000 clones, about 87% of them appearing once. Germline CDR1 is KGHSH and CDR2 is LQKENI. This CDR3 has 14 amino acids. V was pared by 6 bases and J by 0 bases, with 12 bases between. The sequence came from an adult with non-small cell lung cancer. The chain is built from TRBV18 and TRBJ2-7; D remains ambiguous. Sequencing was performed on peripheral blood, taken before neoadjuvant nivolumab, alone or with ipilimumab. The DNA for the CDR3 is TGTGCCAGCTCCCTCGGACGGCGCTCCTACGAGCAGTACTTC. It yields the protein CASSLGRRSYEQYF.